This T cell receptor beta chain was profiled in a study of blood T cell repertoires in COVID-19. Turning to the study itself: Samples of COVID-19 (acute and convalescent) were obtained from the United States, Italy and Spain. PBMCs, B-cell-depleted T cells, or T cells provided the cDNA or gDNA that made up the material.

Germline CDR1 SGHTA, CDR2 FQGNSA. Losses at the gene ends were 5 bases for V and 5 bases for J; bases not matched to a gene: 9. This CDR3 contains 15 residues. A few counts support this clone. Profiling relied on immunoSEQ multiplex PCR, and the TCRdb table lists in-frame clones only, not all of them. The data hold around 50,000 clones, with around 76% observed a single time. This rearrangement joins TRBV7-2 to TRBJ2-7; 10 bases align to TRBD1. The sequenced sample consisted of peripheral blood. The source is a woman aged 60-70 years with acute or convalescent COVID-19. The CDR3, as DNA: TGTGCCAGCAGCCCCAGGCGGGGACAGGGGAACGAGCAGTACTTC. Translation: CASSPRRGQGNEQYF.